This T cell receptor beta chain was recorded in a study of shared clonotypes between healthy human individuals. Study-level results: Naive subsets generally exceeded memory subsets in estimated richness. Clonotypes that were shared across four donors made up 4% to 6% of naive CD4 clonotypes.

Concerning this clone: What it recognizes is unknown.

CDR3 length: 14 residues. The V gene's germline CDR1 is SGHRS and CDR2 YFSETQ. V shed 7 bases and J 5 bases; nucleotides not matched to a gene: 9. The protocol was immunoSEQ multiplex PCR, while the TCRdb copy is restricted to in-frame clones and leaves out a portion. The sample has about 1,500,000 clones; approximately 96% are singletons. The clonotype originates from a man aged 25-40 years in good health. The J gene is TRBJ2-3, the V gene TRBV5-1; 8 bases map to TRBD2. Input material: naive CD4+ T cells sorted from blood. The subset here: CD45RA+ positively selected. CDR3 amino acids: CASGTAGAGDTQYF. CDR3 DNA: TGCGCCAGCGGAACAGCGGGAGCGGGAGATACGCAGTATTTT.